The rows below give T cell receptor beta chains drawn from one sample of a study of early T cells in non-severe SARS-CoV-2 infection. TCRdb re-called the 5' RACE reads through MiXCR, storing one row per CDR3 protein. Of tens of thousands of distinct CDR3 sequences listed, 12% are singletons. The specimen sequenced was whole blood. The receptors were sampled from an adult who was a healthcare worker with PCR-confirmed SARS-CoV-2 infection or an uninfected control (not recorded which). Each CDR3 is given with its conserved first and last residue.

>TRBV7-8
CASSQSRSGPRSGNTIYF
>TRBV12-3/TRBV12-4
CATRDRLYNYGYTF
>TRBV30
CAWSPGWGGSYEQYF
>TRBV3-1
CASSRDSLSGYTF
>TRBV20-1
CSAFPLSGQGANEQFF
>TRBV6-5
CASTYGRGSVNEQFF
>TRBV4-2
CASSQDPGRGGTGELFF
>TRBV7-9
CASSSGPRGGNTEAFF
>TRBV7-6
CASSRQDSTDTQYF
>TRBV7-2
CASSRLDPRGGEQYF
>TRBV28
CASSFPTGTNEKLFF
>TRBV28
CASSSLVTDTQYF
>TRBV28
CASSRGAPINEQFF
>TRBV7-2
CASSLGVRSPLHF